The rows below give T cell receptor beta chains drawn from one sample of a study of cytomegalovirus exposure and HLA in healthy donors. Sequenced by immunoSEQ multiplex PCR; TCRdb stores in-frame clones only, minus some. This sample carries 150,000 to 200,000 clones, roughly four fifths of them seen once, and the ten largest clones take over 4%. The sequencing input was PBMCs. The receptors come from a man aged 50 to 59 in good health and CMV-seropositive. CDR3s include the opening cysteine and the closing phenylalanine or tryptophan. Each record gives: V gene, J gene, D gene, clone size, CDR3 DNA, CDR3 protein. D genes are given only for firm matches. Size is stated for part of the rows, as once, few or many counts, or as a class when the clone is expanded.

TRBV6-5	TRBJ2-7	.	.	TGTGCCAGCAGTTACTCGAGCAGGGGATCCTACGAGCAGTACTTC	CASSYSSRGSYEQYF
TRBV5-6	TRBJ2-5	TRBD2	.	TGTGCCAGCAGCCCAACTTACCGACTAGCGGGGCCTCAAGAGACCCAGTACTTC	CASSPTYRLAGPQETQYF
TRBV7-8	TRBJ1-4	.	.	TGTGCCAGCAGCTTAGCGAAGCTGGGGGGTCGGAATGAAAAACTGTTTTTT	CASSLAKLGGRNEKLFF
TRBV5-1	TRBJ2-7	TRBD1	.	TGCGCCAGCAGCTGGGGACAGGGAAGCACCTACGAGCAGTACTTC	CASSWGQGSTYEQYF
TRBV7-9	TRBJ2-3	.	.	TGTGCCAGCAGCTTATTCAGGACTACCACAGATACGCAGTATTTT	CASSLFRTTTDTQYF
TRBV4-1	TRBJ2-7	.	.	TGCGCCAGCAGCCAGGAGACAGCCTACGAGCAGTACTTC	CASSQETAYEQYF
TRBV19	TRBJ2-7	TRBD1	few	TGTGCCAGTAGTATCCCCGGGACAGGGGTCTACGAGCAGTACTTC	CASSIPGTGVYEQYF
TRBV29-1	TRBJ2-6	.	once	TGCAGCGTTGCAGGGTACCACTCTGGGGCCAACGTCCTGACTTTC	CSVAGYHSGANVLTF
TRBV28	TRBJ1-1	TRBD1	.	TGTGCCAGCAGTTTTTCAGGGGGCCTCACTGAAGCTTTCTTT	CASSFSGGLTEAFF
TRBV5-4	TRBJ2-5	.	.	TGTGCCAGCAGCTTAAACAGGGAAGAGACCCAGTACTTC	CASSLNREETQYF
TRBV2	TRBJ2-7	TRBD1	few	TGTGCCAGCAGGGACAGGGGATCCTACGAGCAGTACTTC	CASRDRGSYEQYF
TRBV5-4	TRBJ2-5	TRBD2	.	TGTGCCAGCAGCTTGGGGACTAGCGGGGGGGCTAGAGAGACCCAGTACTTC	CASSLGTSGGARETQYF
TRBV9	TRBJ2-5	TRBD1	.	TGTGCCAGCAGCGTCCGGGACAGGGAGGTGATCGAGACCCAGTACTTC	CASSVRDREVIETQYF
TRBV5-4	TRBJ1-6	TRBD1	.	TGTGCCAGCAGCTCGACAGGGAACAATTCACCCCTCCACTTT	CASSSTGNNSPLHF
TRBV9	TRBJ2-1	TRBD2	.	TGTGCCAGCAGTGGGGGATTGACTAGCGGGGCTTACAATGAGCAGTTCTTC	CASSGGLTSGAYNEQFF
TRBV4-1	TRBJ2-3	TRBD2	.	TGCGCCAGCAGCCATGGGACTAGCGGGAGTTCAGATACGCAGTATTTT	CASSHGTSGSSDTQYF
TRBV10-3	TRBJ2-7	.	few	TGTGCCATCAGTGAGTCCGGGTTAAGGCTGCACGAGCAGTACTTC	CAISESGLRLHEQYF
TRBV2	TRBJ1-1	.	few	TGTGCCAGCAGGCAGGGTTTGAACACTGAAGCTTTCTTT	CASRQGLNTEAFF
TRBV9	TRBJ2-7	.	.	TGTGCCAGCAGCGTAGGGGGGGAGATCTACGAGCAGTACTTC	CASSVGGEIYEQYF
TRBV11-1	TRBJ2-1	TRBD1	.	TGTGCCAGCAGCCAGGACAGGGCACTTGAGCAGTTCTTC	CASSQDRALEQFF
TRBV11-2	TRBJ2-1	.	.	TGTGCCAGCAGCTCGACAGTACCCAATGAGCAGTTCTTC	CASSSTVPNEQFF
TRBV5-4	TRBJ2-7	TRBD1	.	TGTGCCAGCAGCCCTCTTGGACAGGGGGCTTACGAGCAGTACTTC	CASSPLGQGAYEQYF
TRBV19	TRBJ2-1	.	once	TGTGCCAGTAGTATAGGGGGGGAAAACAATGAGCAGTTCTTC	CASSIGGENNEQFF
TRBV6-6	TRBJ2-5	.	once	TGTGCCAGCAGTTACTCGACCTTGGCGGGAGAGACCCAGTACTTC	CASSYSTLAGETQYF
TRBV15	TRBJ1-5	TRBD1	.	TGTGCCACCAGCAGCGACAGGGGCAATCAGCCCCAGCATTTT	CATSSDRGNQPQHF
TRBV27	TRBJ1-4	TRBD1	.	TGTGCCAGCAGTTTACTCGGGACAGGGAATGAAAAACTGTTTTTT	CASSLLGTGNEKLFF
TRBV4-3	TRBJ2-3	TRBD2	.	TGCGCCAGCAGCCAAGATAATCTAGCGGGGTCCTATACGCAGTATTTT	CASSQDNLAGSYTQYF
TRBV30	TRBJ2-3	TRBD2	.	TGTGCCTGGACGGGACTAGCGGGCACAGATACGCAGTATTTT	CAWTGLAGTDTQYF
TRBV6-5	TRBJ2-7	.	.	TGTGCCAGCGGCAGGGGCTACGAGCAGTACTTC	CASGRGYEQYF
TRBV5-4	TRBJ2-3	TRBD2	once	TGTGCCGCCACTAGGGGATTAAGTTCCGCGGGGGGTATAGATACGCAGTATTTT	CAATRGLSSAGGIDTQYF
TRBV27	TRBJ2-7	TRBD2	.	TGTGCCAGCAGAGGGACTAGCGACCCTTACGAGCAGTACTTC	CASRGTSDPYEQYF
TRBV29-1	TRBJ1-2	.	.	TGCAGCGTTGAGACAGGCTATGGCTACACCTTC	CSVETGYGYTF
TRBV28	TRBJ2-7	TRBD1	.	TGTGCCAGCAGTCCAGACAGGGGGAACTACGAGCAGTACTTC	CASSPDRGNYEQYF
TRBV4-2	TRBJ1-5	TRBD1	.	TGTGCCAGCAGCCAAGCTTTTGGACAGGAGCAGCCCCAGCATTTT	CASSQAFGQEQPQHF
TRBV4-2	TRBJ1-2	.	.	TGTGCCAGCAGCGCCCACAGGGAAAGCGACGATGGCTACACCTTC	CASSAHRESDDGYTF
TRBV4-3	TRBJ2-1	TRBD2	.	TGCGCCAGCAGCCATCAGCGGGGGGACTACAATGAGCAGTTCTTC	CASSHQRGDYNEQFF
TRBV2	TRBJ2-5	.	.	TGTGCCAGCAACAGGGGGGGGGCCTCCCAAGAGACCCAGTACTTC	CASNRGGASQETQYF
TRBV19	TRBJ2-7	.	.	TGTGCCAGTGCCGGGACAAACTCCTACGAGCAGTACTTC	CASAGTNSYEQYF
TRBV5-6	TRBJ1-6	TRBD1	.	TGTGCCAGCAGCTTGGGGGACAGGGGTTCACCCCTCCACTTT	CASSLGDRGSPLHF
TRBV19	TRBJ1-6	.	.	TGTGCCAGTAGTATAGGAATGAGCTCCTATAATTCACCCCTCCACTTT	CASSIGMSSYNSPLHF
TRBV6-6	TRBJ1-5	.	few	TGTGCCAGCAGCCCTAATCAGCCCCAGCATTTT	CASSPNQPQHF
TRBV11-2	TRBJ1-1	.	.	TGTGCCAGCAGCTTGAACGCCGGACAGACCAACACTGAAGCTTTCTTT	CASSLNAGQTNTEAFF
TRBV4-1	TRBJ2-1	.	.	TGCGCCAGCAGCCAAACCCAGGGGGCGATAGCGGGAGTAAAGATTCGCGCCTATGAGCAGTTCTTC	CASSQTQGAIAGVKIRAYEQFF
TRBV4-1	TRBJ2-5	.	.	TGCGCCAGCAGCCAAGAAGGCAGGCTTGAGACCCAGTACTTC	CASSQEGRLETQYF
TRBV7-2	TRBJ2-7	TRBD2	.	TGTGCCAGCAGCTTAGGCGGCGGGGGGGCCTACGAGCAGTACTTC	CASSLGGGGAYEQYF
TRBV19	TRBJ2-1	TRBD1	.	TGTGCCAGTAGTAACGGACAGGGTAATGAGCAGTTCTTC	CASSNGQGNEQFF
TRBV28	TRBJ2-5	TRBD1	.	TGTGCCAGCAGGCCGACAGGGCGGGAGACCCAGTACTTC	CASRPTGRETQYF
TRBV4-3	TRBJ2-5	TRBD1	few	TGCGCCAGCAGCCAAGACAGGGGGCCTGAGACCCAGTACTTC	CASSQDRGPETQYF
TRBV10-3	TRBJ1-1	TRBD1	.	TGTGCCATCAGTGACTTGGCAGGGGGCACTGAAGCTTTCTTT	CAISDLAGGTEAFF
TRBV4-1	TRBJ1-5	TRBD1	.	TGCGCCAGCAGCCAAGATGAGGACAGGGTACAGCCCCAGCATTTT	CASSQDEDRVQPQHF
TRBV5-1	TRBJ2-3	.	.	TGCGCCAGCAGTATAGATACTTCTAGCACAGATACGCAGTATTTT	CASSIDTSSTDTQYF
TRBV2	TRBJ2-2	TRBD2	.	TGTGCCAGCGGACTAGCGGGAGGCACGAACACCGGGGAGCTGTTTTTT	CASGLAGGTNTGELFF
TRBV25-1	TRBJ2-5	.	.	TGTGCCAGCAGTGTCGGGTCGTTGCGGGACCAAGAGACCCAGTACTTC	CASSVGSLRDQETQYF
TRBV4-1	TRBJ2-1	TRBD2	few	TGCGCCAGCAGCCAAGTCCCCGGGGGCACTAGCGGGAGTAATGAGCAGTTCTTC	CASSQVPGGTSGSNEQFF
TRBV6-5	TRBJ1-4	.	few	TGTGCCAGCCACGACAGATCTAATGAAAAACTGTTTTTT	CASHDRSNEKLFF
TRBV6-1	TRBJ1-4	.	.	TGTGCCAGCAGTGTGGGGGCCGAAAAACTGTTTTTT	CASSVGAEKLFF
TRBV5-1	TRBJ2-7	.	.	TGCGCCAGCAGCTTACGCTCCTCTAGCGCTACCTACGAGCAGTACTTC	CASSLRSSSATYEQYF
TRBV19	TRBJ2-3	TRBD2	.	TGTGCCAGTAGCCGACTAGCGGGAGTGACAGATACGCAGTATTTT	CASSRLAGVTDTQYF
TRBV7-9	TRBJ1-6	TRBD1	once	TGTGCCAGCAGCCTCCCTGCGGACAGGGTAAATTCACCCCTCCACTTT	CASSLPADRVNSPLHF